The 20 T cell receptor beta chains presented below share a single source sample, sequenced in a study of identical twins. TCRdb re-analysed the 5' RACE reads in MiXCR, keeping a single row per CDR3 protein. The data show roughly 540,000 distinct CDR3 sequences, with less than 25% seen just once and under 0.95% held by the top ten. This same sample was also part of a study on T cells expressing NK-cell markers.

The material sequenced was CD4+ T cells sorted from blood. Receptor source: a woman between 18 and 29 years old in good health.

The rearrangement links TRBV9 to TRBJ1-1; 7 positions agree with TRBD1. The germline V gene encodes CDR1 SGDLS and CDR2 YYNGEE. This CDR3 comprises 14 residues. J gave up 6 bases and V 2 bases, and 7 bases lay outside the gene matches. The CDR3 DNA sequence: TGTGCCAGCAGCGTTGAGACAGGGAGGGCTGAAGCTTTCTTT. This translates into CASSVETGRAEAFF.

The chain combines TRBV6-5 with TRBJ1-6; unclear D gene. The V and J ends lost 6 bases and 6 bases respectively, with 6 bases between them. CDR1 is MNHEY, CDR2 SVGAGI, per germline. The CDR3 extends over 12 amino acids. The DNA for the CDR3 is TGTGCCAGCAGCCGGAGTAATTCACCCCTCCACTTT. This translates into CASSRSNSPLHF.

This clonotype was seen a handful of times. V is TRBV7-6 and J is TRBJ2-3, with 10 bases that match TRBD2. V dropped 5 bases and J dropped 2; count of bases not matched to a gene: 4. The CDR3 has 15 amino acids. From germline, CDR1 is SGHVS and CDR2 FNYEAQ. This chain's CDR3 is CASSRSGRDTDTQYF. In DNA, the CDR3 is TGTGCCAGCAGCCGCAGCGGGAGGGACACAGATACGCAGTATTTT.

The V call is TRBV5-1, the J call TRBJ2-7; 9 bases are a match to TRBD1. The trim removed 4 bases at V and 2 bases at J, leaving 7 bases unmatched. The CDR3 extends over 15 amino acids. Germline CDR1 and CDR2: SGHRS and YFSETQ. CDR3 coding DNA: TGCGCCAGCAGCCAAGGGACAGGGAACCCCTACGAGCAGTACTTC. It codes for CASSQGTGNPYEQYF. Filled out from reference TRBV5-1 and TRBJ2-7, the complete variable domain reads KAGVTQTPRYLIKTRGQQVTLSCSPISGHRSVSWYQQTPGQGLQFLFEYFSETQRNKGNFPGRFSGRQFSNSRSEMNVSTLELGDSALYLCASSQGTGNPYEQYFGPGTRLTVT.

The chain couples TRBV2 to TRBJ1-5, with 8 bases fitting TRBD1. Unmatched junction bases numbered 5, after V lost 6 bases and J lost 4 bases. The germline gives CDR1 SNHLY, CDR2 FYNNEI. CDR3 size: 14 residues. The CDR3 reads CASRDRAFNQPQHF. CDR3 nucleotides: TGTGCCAGCAGGGACAGGGCGTTTAATCAGCCCCAGCATTTT.

This clonotype was detected ten times or more. J is TRBJ1-2 and V is TRBV6-5, with D possibly being TRBD1 (5 bases). This CDR3 comprises 14 residues. Looked up from germline, CDR1 is MNHEY and CDR2 is SVGAGI. V was shortened by 2 bases and J by 3 bases, with 10 bases between the two germline ends. CDR3 region: CASSYGGSDYGYTF. The CDR3 DNA follows: TGTGCCAGCAGTTACGGGGGATCGGACTATGGCTACACCTTC.

This chain links TRBV7-8 with TRBJ1-4, with D unclear. The germline V gene encodes CDR1 SGHVS and CDR2 FQNEAQ. Trimming took off 3 bases at V and 0 bases at J, with 8 bases between the two ends. The CDR3 has 15 residues. The DNA for the CDR3 is TGTGCCAGCAGCTTTAAGTCGGCAACTAATGAAAAACTGTTTTTT. Translating gives CASSFKSATNEKLFF.

This clonotype was seen more than once but under ten times. The chain recombines TRBV10-3 with TRBJ1-3; D is uncertain. The CDR3 contains 15 residues. The V gene lost 5 bases and the J gene lost 0 bases, with 11 bases spanning the gap. CDR1 and CDR2 from the germline V gene are ENHRY and SYGVKD. The CDR3 loop is CAISPAIYSGNTIYF. CDR3 nucleotide sequence: TGTGCCATCAGTCCAGCCATCTACTCTGGAAACACCATATATTTT.

For the CDR3, the DNA is TGTGCCAGCAGTGAAAGGGCCTATGAGCAGTTCTTC. Its protein product is CASSERAYEQFF. V gene TRBV6-1 combines with J gene TRBJ2-1; D ambiguous. CDR1 and CDR2 (germline): MNHNS, SASEGT. The CDR3 sequence is 12 residues long. V lost 2 bases to trimming and J lost 8 bases, with 7 bases between them.

This clonotype was recorded a few times. V and J are TRBV10-3 and TRBJ2-7, with TRBD2 matching over 8 bases. Germline CDR1 and CDR2: ENHRY and SYGVKD. The CDR3 has 13 amino acids. V trimming: 7 bases; J trimming: 5 bases; junction bases outside the gene matches: 7. CDR3 protein: CAIKGQRENEQYF. The CDR3 DNA reads as TGTGCCATCAAAGGCCAGCGGGAGAACGAGCAGTACTTC.

The J gene is TRBJ1-1, the V gene TRBV6-2 or TRBV6-3; D may be TRBD1 (5 bases). Germline-derived CDR1 and CDR2 are MNHEY and SVGEGT. The V end lost 2 bases, the J end lost 4 bases, and 14 bases lay between the germline ends. This CDR3 spans 15 amino acids. In nucleotides, the CDR3 is TGTGCCAGCAGTTACCCCTGGTCCGGGGGCACTGAAGCTTTCTTT. Translation gives CASSYPWSGGTEAFF.

The chain links TRBV12-3 or TRBV12-4 to TRBJ1-5; D ambiguous. There are 14 residues in the CDR3. Trimming left V 0 bases short and J 2 bases short, with 5 bases between. Here the CDR3 reads CASSLAPRNQPQHF. In nucleotides, the CDR3 is TGTGCCAGCAGTTTAGCGCCCCGCAATCAGCCCCAGCATTTT.

The genes are TRBV20-1 and TRBJ1-3, with 9 bases identical to TRBD1. The CDR3 has 14 residues. V shed 6 bases and J 0 bases; nucleotides not matched to a gene: 3. The germline gives CDR1 DFQATT, CDR2 SNEGSKA (reference sequence). CDR3 residues: CSAGQGSSGNTIYF. The CDR3, as DNA: TGCAGTGCCGGACAGGGGAGCTCTGGAAACACCATATATTTT.

The V gene is TRBV9, the J gene TRBJ1-2, with D tentatively TRBD1 (5 bases). The length of the CDR3 is 16 residues. Trimming left V 0 bases short and J 4 bases short, with 16 bases between. CDR1 and CDR2 (germline): SGDLS, YYNGEE. The DNA for the CDR3 is TGTGCCAGCAGCGTAGGGGGCCCGGCCCCACCCTATGGCTACACCTTC. Translated: CASSVGGPAPPYGYTF.

This clonotype was seen repeatedly, ten times or more. The chain employs TRBV20-1 and TRBJ1-1; the D gene is possibly TRBD1 (5 bases). The CDR3 consists of 13 residues. Trimming cost V 6 bases and J 4 bases, with 15 bases left between them. From germline, CDR1 is DFQATT and CDR2 SNEGSKA (reference sequence). In nucleotides, the CDR3 is TGCAGTGCAGCCAAACAGGATCTCACTGAAGCTTTCTTT. Translated: CSAAKQDLTEAFF.

The chain is built from TRBV29-1 and TRBJ2-5, with D possibly matching TRBD2 (5 bases). Trimming stripped 2 bases from V and 3 bases from J, with 22 bases between. CDR3 length: 17 residues. Germline V gene sequence: CDR1 SQVTM, CDR2 ANQGSEA. CDR3 in DNA: TGCAGCGTTGAAATAATTGGCGGGTCTACTGTCGAAGAGACCCAGTACTTC. This codes for CSVEIIGGSTVEETQYF.

In its sample, this clonotype was seen many times. V is TRBV18 and J is TRBJ2-7; D is unclear. V was clipped by 5 bases and J by 0 bases, with 11 bases between them. Germline V lookup: CDR1 KGHSH, CDR2 LQKENI. The length of the CDR3 is 14 residues. This CDR3 reads CASSSRLTSYEQYF. In DNA form, the CDR3 reads TGTGCCAGCTCATCGAGGCTGACCTCCTACGAGCAGTACTTC.

The chain has TRBV5-1 and TRBJ2-1, with D hard to call. Trimming shortened V by 2 bases and J by 4 bases, and 10 bases separated the two germline ends. The V gene's germline CDR1 is SGHRS and CDR2 YFSETQ. This CDR3 comprises 14 residues. DNA of the CDR3: TGCGCCAGCAGCTTAGGGTCGTTGTACAATGAGCAGTTCTTC. Translating gives CASSLGSLYNEQFF.

This clonotype was observed a handful of times. The chain joins TRBV12-3 or TRBV12-4 to TRBJ2-7; 11 positions agree with TRBD2. Unmatched junction bases numbered 4, after V lost 7 bases and J lost 2 bases. The length of the CDR3 is 14 residues. In nucleotides, the CDR3 is TGTGCCAGCAAACTAGCGGGAGTCACCTACGAGCAGTACTTC. It codes for CASKLAGVTYEQYF.

This clonotype was seen ten or more times. The CDR3 sequence: CASSVTLDYEQYF. The CDR3 DNA sequence: TGTGCCAGCTCAGTGACACTAGACTACGAGCAGTACTTC. The V call is TRBV6-1, the J call TRBJ2-7; possible D gene TRBD2, 5 bases. Trimming shortened V by 8 bases and J by 3 bases, and 14 bases separated the two germline ends. The CDR3 is 13 residues long. Germline CDR1 reads MNHNS; CDR2 reads SASEGT.